This TCR beta chain originates from a study of T-cell memory formation after mild COVID-19 (dated by TCRdb to about 2021). Some background on the complete study: TCR sequence clusters from the two donors were found to be largely donor specific. In a couple of donors, T-cell clones that expanded and contracted after mild COVID-19 were tracked by sequencing TCRalpha and TCRbeta repertoires over time. Two young, previously healthy adult volunteers, one female and one male, were included in the cohort.

Sequencing relied on an Illumina NovaSeq 6000. TCRalpha and TCRbeta cDNA libraries were built by 5'RACE with constant-segment primers, adding sample barcodes and unique molecular identifiers. Trizol reagent was used to extract RNA from every sample. Libraries were amplified in two PCR steps, with a second sample barcode and Illumina TruSeq adapters added in the second step. Libraries were sequenced on an Illumina NovaSeq with 2 x 150 bp paired-end reads. On the study's bioinformatics: Demultiplexing of reads and collapsing into UMI-guided consensus sequences were performed with migec v1.2.7. With mixcr v2.1.11, UMI consensuses were aligned to TRA and TRB V and J templates and assembled into clonotypes. A clonotype was counted as expanded or contracted only when both edgeR and NoisET called the clonotype significant, with the noise models trained on biological replicates. For edgeR calls, the cutoffs were a false discovery rate-adjusted p below 0.01 and a log2 fold-change threshold of 1. As an exploratory analysis of dynamics, PCA with hierarchical clustering was applied to max-normalized trajectories of the 1000 most abundant clonotypes. Separately sequenced CD4+ and CD8+ repertoires were used to assign a CD4 or CD8 phenotype to each responding clone. TCRdb trimmed the raw reads at Q25, called clones with MiXCR and kept productive beta chains. Under each unique CDR3 protein, matching rows form one entry showing the most common genes and DNA. These V and J calls derive from TCRdb rather than the authors' analysis. The sample table holds around 340,000 distinct CDR3 sequences, of which 10% to 15% were seen once. The leading ten clones occupy 20% to 25% of the sample.

Trimming accounts for 1 base at V and 8 bases at J, while the number of junction bases matched to no gene is 8. The cysteine opens and the phenylalanine closes a CDR3 of 16 amino acids. Only CDR3 DNA is held: 48 bases, read in frame from base 1. Based on the germline V gene, the CDR1 and CDR2 sequences are SGHAT and FQNNGV. Study-level results and caveats: Contracting CD4+ clones appeared mostly in the CM and EM memory subsets, whereas CD8+ clones were enriched in EMRA. Some responding clones were detected in pre-infection memory, which suggested that pre-existing cross-reactive memory T cells had joined the SARS-CoV-2 response. Only two mild cases were covered in the study, and larger cohorts including severe cases with pre-infection samples were considered necessary. Whether the second-wave clones peaking on day 37 were SARS-CoV-2 specific was not confirmed. Balanced CD4/CD8 phenotypes were observed for clones contracting from day 15 to 85, whereas a bias towards CD4+ was observed for a second wave of clones expanding from day 15 to 37.

On this clonotype itself: Its target antigen remains unknown. Per-base qualities were not stored, and no clone one base away is much larger.

Ficoll-Paque density gradient centrifugation was the method used to isolate PBMCs. The material sequenced was PBMCs or a T cell subset sorted from them (not recorded which). The chain joins TRBV11-2 to TRBJ2-5; a stretch of 12 junction bases matches TRBD2. This receptor was identified in a man between 18 and 35 years old who had mild COVID-19 (a few samples of this study predate the infection). The sample titles of this study are shuffled in the database, so cell type and time point are left out; the donor was told from shared clones. At the DNA level, the sequence is TGTGCCAGCAGCTTAGCCCCCCTAGCGGGGGGGAGCACCCAGTACTTC. Translated, this gives CASSLAPLAGGSTQYF.